Each of the 3 T cell receptor beta chains below was sequenced from the same sample in a study of blood T cell repertoires in COVID-19. Assay: immunoSEQ multiplex PCR; the TCRdb copy retains only in-frame clones and omits some. The top ten clones hold around 1.1% of a sample with about 430,000 clones, around 89% of them seen once. Specimen: PBMCs or T cells enriched from blood (not recorded which). The source of these receptors is a man aged 30-40 years who had recovered from COVID-19.

The V gene is TRBV28, the J gene TRBJ1-5, with 8 nucleotides matching TRBD1. From germline, CDR1 is MDHEN and CDR2 SYDVKM. CDR3 size: 16 residues. The V segment lost 5 bases and the J segment 3 bases; nucleotides outside the gene matches: 9. Here the CDR3 DNA reads TGTGCCAGCAGTACTCCCGGGACAGGCCACAATCAGCCCCAGCATTTT. Translating gives CASSTPGTGHNQPQHF.

The chain has TRBV25-1 and TRBJ2-2; 8 bases line up with TRBD2. Germline lookup yields CDR1 MGHDK and CDR2 SYGVNS. Trimming removed 4 bases from V and 3 bases from J; junction bases left unmatched: 1. This CDR3 is 14 amino acids long. This CDR3 reads CASSVAGYTGELFF. As DNA, the CDR3 is TGTGCCAGCAGTGTAGCGGGGTACACCGGGGAGCTGTTTTTT.

The chain couples TRBV12-3 or TRBV12-4 to TRBJ1-3; D gene ambiguous. This CDR3 spans 13 amino acids. V was cut by 6 bases and J by 0 bases, with 6 bases left in between. CDR3 sequence: CASSVSSGNTIYF. The CDR3, as DNA: TGTGCCAGCAGCGTGAGCTCTGGAAACACCATATATTTT.